One sample yielded the 7 T cell receptor beta chains listed below, sequenced in a study of HIV-infected children after antiretroviral therapy interruption. As for treatment: PENTA 11 planned treatment interruption arm or continuous ART arm. Unique molecular identifiers were included in an RNA-based 3' RACE TCR library. TCRdb processed the 3' RACE reads anew with MiXCR; each CDR3 protein has one entry. The top ten clones hold roughly 1% of a sample with about 89,000 distinct CDR3 sequences, less than 7% of them seen once. Sequencing was performed on CD45RA+ CD4+ T cells from PBMCs, pooled from several time points, taken from a donor given antiretroviral therapy, either interrupted or continuous. Specified subset: naive CD4+ CD45RA+ CD45RO- T cells. These receptors originate from a pool of human donors with HIV.

This clonotype was seen many times. J is TRBJ1-1 and V is TRBV12-3 or TRBV12-4; the D gene is possibly TRBD1 (5 bases). This CDR3 has 14 amino acids. Deletions cut 5 bases from V and 1 base from J, with 11 bases between. CDR3 nucleotide sequence: TGTGCCAGCAGTCCTGGACATGCGAACACTGAAGCTTTCTTT. Amino acid sequence: CASSPGHANTEAFF.

About this clonotype itself: A much larger clone sits a single nucleotide away, making a read error possible. V gene TRBV6-6 combines with J gene TRBJ2-5; no clear D gene. CDR1 and CDR2 (germline): MNHNY, SVGAGI (reference sequence). The CDR3 is made up of 14 amino acids. The CDR3: CASSYSNSQDTQYF. CDR3 nucleotide sequence: TGTGCCAGCAGTTACTCGAACAGCCAAGATACCCAGTACTTC.

This clonotype showed up many times. J is TRBJ2-2 and V is TRBV11-2, with 12 bases matching TRBD2. The CDR3 has 21 residues. J lost 4 bases, V lost 6 bases, and 21 bases had no gene match. Germline values: CDR1 SGHAT, CDR2 FQNNGV. CDR3: CASRHYLRGLAGSLRTGELFF. In DNA, the CDR3 is TGTGCCAGCAGGCATTATTTACGGGGACTAGCGGGCTCCCTCCGCACCGGGGAGCTGTTTTTT.

This clonotype was seen ten or more times. The V gene is TRBV10-3, the J gene TRBJ2-2; no reliable D call. Germline V CDR1 and CDR2: ENHRY, SYGVKD. Trimming took off 0 bases at V and 5 bases at J, with 7 bases between the two ends. The CDR3 spans 14 residues. The CDR3 DNA is TGTGCCATCAGTGAGTCCGAAGGTACCGGGGAGCTGTTTTTT. Its protein is CAISESEGTGELFF.

This clonotype was picked up a small number of times. No DNA is shown, since the ends of the CDR3 on it are uncertain; the CDR3 is the one TCRdb lists. CDR3 in amino acids: CASSFYICSAREGGGTDTQYF. The chain recombines TRBV5-6 with TRBJ2-3; the listed D gene, TRBD1, was not tested against the DNA. Germline V gene lookup returns CDR1 SGHDT and CDR2 YYEEEE. The CDR3 has 21 amino acids, counting both end residues.

This chain connects TRBV12-3 or TRBV12-4 to TRBJ1-2; the match to TRBD1 covers 11 bases. V shed 6 bases and J 2 bases; nucleotides not matched to a gene: 5. CDR3 length: 15 residues. CDR3 DNA sequence: TGTGCCAGCAGGCCGGACAGGGGGCTGAACTATGGCTACACCTTC. As protein: CASRPDRGLNYGYTF.

This clonotype was picked up many times. The gene calls are TRBV12-3 or TRBV12-4 and TRBJ2-7, with a tentative D call TRBD2 (5 bases). The CDR3 is made up of 13 amino acids. V was shortened by 6 bases and J by 1 base, with 10 bases between the two germline ends. The DNA of the CDR3 is TGTGCCAGCAGGTCTCCGGGATCCTACGAGCAGTACTTC. Protein sequence: CASRSPGSYEQYF.